The present TCR beta chain was sequenced within a study of T cells in Graves' hyperthyroidism and ophthalmopathy. V was clipped by 3 bases and J by 4 bases; unmatched bases: 8. Germline-derived CDR1 and CDR2 are SEHNR and FQNEAQ (reference sequence). CDR3 length equals 17 residues. Hyperthyroidism of Graves' type that showed no ophthalmopathy progression within 18 months was stable. Orbital computed tomography, thyroid ultrasound, serum thyroxine and TRAb, and clinical symptoms together informed the diagnoses. Study-wide results and limits: Among thyroid clonotypes expanded above 0.001, most also appeared in blood. Ophthalmopathy, as predicted by the model, came a median around 7 months after the prediction.

This clonotype was picked up one time. Its cognate antigen is unknown. RNA transcripts yielded amplified TCR beta CDR3 regions. When the TCR CDR3 underwent first-round RT-PCR, the HTBI primer set was used. TCRdb passed the multiplex PCR reads through MiXCR, listing each CDR3 protein once. The sample lists 460,000 or so distinct CDR3 sequences, roughly 14% seen once, with 15% to 20% in the top ten. Input material: blood. The clonotype originates from a woman between 18 and 29 years old with Graves' hyperthyroidism. The chain recombines TRBV7-9 with TRBJ2-1; 11 nucleotides agree with TRBD2. CDR3 sequence reads: CASSLKVRLAGYNEQFF. The CDR3 nucleotides read TGTGCCAGCAGCTTGAAAGTGCGACTAGCGGGGTACAATGAGCAGTTCTTC.